One sample yielded the 15 T cell receptor beta chains listed below, sequenced in a study of T cells after yellow fever vaccination. TCRdb ran MiXCR on the 5' RACE reads and lists one entry per CDR3 protein. The table records about 630,000 distinct CDR3 sequences, roughly 12% of them present only once. The sample in question was PBMCs, obtained on the day of the yellow fever booster vaccination. Every receptor here comes from a man under 40 who received the YFV17D yellow fever vaccine.

The genes are TRBV12-3 or TRBV12-4 and TRBJ2-1, with 7 bases lining up with TRBD2. CDR3 length: 14 residues. For the CDR3, the DNA is TGTGCAGTTAAGCGGGATCAAGCCTACAATGAGCAGTTCTTC. It yields the protein CAVKRDQAYNEQFF.

This clonotype came up a few times. The chain joins TRBV5-5 to TRBJ1-4; 7 bases agree with TRBD1. CDR1 and CDR2 from the germline V gene are SGHKS and YYEKEE (reference sequence). The CDR3 length is 14 residues. The V gene end was trimmed by 4 bases and the J gene end by 4 bases; junction bases not matched to a gene: 4. CDR3 DNA sequence: TGTGCCAGCAGCGACGGGACAGTTAATGAAAAACTGTTTTTT. Its translation: CASSDGTVNEKLFF.

This chain links TRBV20-1 with TRBJ1-1, with TRBD1 identical over 7 bases. This CDR3 comprises 14 residues. CDR1 is DFQATT, CDR2 SNEGSKA, per germline (reference sequence). The V segment lost 3 bases and the J segment 4 bases; nucleotides outside the gene matches: 8. This CDR3 reads CSASHNRGGTEAFF. DNA of the CDR3: TGCAGTGCTAGCCACAACAGGGGAGGCACTGAAGCTTTCTTT.

CDR3 amino acids: CASSLRSGPLNTEAFF. The CDR3 nucleotides read TGTGCCAGCAGCTTACGCTCAGGGCCCTTGAACACTGAAGCTTTCTTT. The gene calls are TRBV11-2 and TRBJ1-1; D is perhaps TRBD1 (5 bases). CDR3 length equals 16 residues. V dropped 2 bases and J dropped 0 bases, with 13 bases sitting between them. Germline loops: CDR1 SGHAT, CDR2 FQNNGV.

This sequence joins TRBV2 and TRBJ1-3; 7 nucleotides match TRBD1. The germline V gene encodes CDR1 SNHLY and CDR2 FYNNEI. V was clipped by 7 bases and J by 3 bases; unmatched bases: 3. The CDR3 consists of 13 residues. CDR3 sequence: CASNDRVGNTIYF. The CDR3 nucleotides are TGTGCCAGCAACGACAGGGTTGGAAACACCATATATTTT. Using reference TRBV2 and TRBJ1-3 for the parts outside the CDR3, the full variable domain is EPEVTQTPSHQVTQMGQEVILRCVPISNHLYFYWYRQILGQKVEFLVSFYNNEISEKSEIFDDQFSVERPDGSNFTLKIRSTKLEDSAMYFCASNDRVGNTIYFGEGSWLTVV.

This chain joins TRBV6-1 and TRBJ2-7; no clear D gene. CDR1 and CDR2 (germline): MNHNS, SASEGT. The V end was cut by 5 bases, the J end by 2 bases, with 19 bases between. The CDR3 runs to 16 residues. The CDR3 reads CASSTARAEPPYEQYF. The DNA of the CDR3 is TGTGCCAGCAGTACCGCCCGGGCGGAGCCCCCCTACGAGCAGTACTTC.

V and J are TRBV20-1 and TRBJ2-3, with 9 bases fitting TRBD2. The V and J ends lost 6 bases and 5 bases, in that order; junction bases with no gene match: 6. CDR1 and CDR2 from the germline V gene are DFQATT and SNEGSKA (reference sequence). The CDR3 runs 13 residues. The CDR3 spells CSAKPSGIDTQYF. The CDR3 DNA is TGCAGTGCGAAACCTAGCGGGATAGATACGCAGTATTTT.

This clonotype was observed a handful of times. The chain combines TRBV15 with TRBJ2-1, with D perhaps TRBD2 (6 bases). The V gene lost 8 bases and the J gene lost 4 bases, with 15 bases spanning the gap. CDR3 length equals 14 residues. CDR1 LNHNV and CDR2 YYDKDF come from the germline V gene (reference sequence). CDR3 nucleotide sequence: TGTGCCACCGTCCCCCTAGCGCAATACAATGAGCAGTTCTTC. Its protein product is CATVPLAQYNEQFF.

This clonotype appeared many times. The rearrangement uses TRBV11-2 and TRBJ2-5; perhaps D is TRBD1 or TRBD2 (6 bases each). V lost 7 bases, J lost 4 bases, and 16 bases lay in between. Germline CDR1 and CDR2: SGHAT and FQNNGV. The CDR3 has 14 residues. This CDR3 reads CASTYHGGLETQYF. In nucleotides, the CDR3 is TGTGCCAGCACCTATCACGGGGGCTTAGAGACCCAGTACTTC.

This chain connects TRBV5-1 to TRBJ2-7; D unclear. The CDR3 is 13 amino acids. From germline, CDR1 is SGHRS and CDR2 YFSETQ. Trimming took off 1 base at V and 2 bases at J, with 7 bases between the two ends. CDR3 sequence: CASSLLEAYEQYF. CDR3 nucleotide sequence: TGCGCCAGCAGCTTGCTCGAGGCCTACGAGCAGTACTTC. The entire variable domain, with the rest obtained from reference TRBV5-1 and TRBJ2-7, is as follows: KAGVTQTPRYLIKTRGQQVTLSCSPISGHRSVSWYQQTPGQGLQFLFEYFSETQRNKGNFPGRFSGRQFSNSRSEMNVSTLELGDSALYLCASSLLEAYEQYFGPGTRLTVT.

This clonotype was found once. The chain carries TRBV7-8 and TRBJ1-6; D unclear. This CDR3 region has 15 residues. In germline, CDR1 is SGHVS, CDR2 FQNEAQ. The germline V and J ends were trimmed by 5 bases and 5 bases, with 13 bases remaining between them. CDR3 bases: TGTGCCAGCAGCACCCACAGATCTAATAATTCACCCCTCCACTTT. This translates into CASSTHRSNNSPLHF.

This clonotype was recorded a few times. The CDR3 loop reads CASSFVEGRDSGYTF. DNA for the CDR3: TGCGCCAGCAGCTTTGTAGAGGGCAGGGATTCTGGCTACACCTTC. The V gene is TRBV5-1, the J gene TRBJ1-2; TRBD1 is a possible D gene (5 bases). The CDR3 is 15 residues long. V was shortened by 2 bases and J by 7 bases, with 18 bases between the two germline ends. Germline V gene data show CDR1 as SGHRS and CDR2 as YFSETQ.

This clonotype was found a few times. CDR3 sequence: CATSRDLIETYGYTF. In nucleotides, the CDR3 is TGTGCCACCAGCAGAGATCTGATAGAGACCTATGGCTACACCTTC. This chain uses TRBV15 with TRBJ1-2; D is undetermined. CDR3 length: 15 amino acids. Looked up from germline, CDR1 is LNHNV and CDR2 is YYDKDF (reference sequence). Trimming stripped 0 bases from V and 4 bases from J, with 12 bases between.

This clonotype was seen more than once but under ten times. The genes are TRBV7-9 and TRBJ2-3; perhaps TRBD2 as D (6 bases). There are 17 residues in the CDR3. CDR1 and CDR2 from the germline V gene are SEHNR and FQNEAQ (reference sequence). V dropped 2 bases and J dropped 1 base, with 16 bases sitting between them. The CDR3 here is CASSLWRAQGGTDTQYF. Written as DNA, the CDR3 is TGTGCCAGCAGCTTATGGAGGGCCCAGGGCGGCACAGATACGCAGTATTTT.

The gene calls are TRBV9 and TRBJ2-1; 7 bases fit TRBD2. The V gene end was trimmed by 1 base and the J gene end by 12 bases; junction bases not matched to a gene: 7. The CDR3 has 13 amino acids. Per germline, CDR1 SGDLS and CDR2 YYNGEE. CDR3 sequence: CASSVTLGGRQFF. The CDR3 coding sequence is TGTGCCAGCAGCGTAACCCTCGGCGGGAGGCAGTTCTTC.